This TCR beta chain was sequenced for a study of technical replicates of blood from a few donors. This clone was detected once. This table comes from immunoSEQ multiplex PCR, and its TCRdb copy is limited to in-frame clones, with some not included. The sample has 55,000 to 65,000 clones, 65% to 90% seen once. J gave up 5 bases and V 7 bases, and 8 bases lay outside the gene matches. Germline CDR1 is MNHEY and CDR2 is SMNVEV (reference sequence). This CDR3 has 14 residues. V usage is TRBV27 and J usage is TRBJ2-1, with 7 bases identical to TRBD2. Sequencing input: PBMCs. This TCR derives from a human donor in good health. Some clones in this sample may be carry-over from other donors' samples. The CDR3 is CASKPSGRNNEQFF. The CDR3 DNA reads TGTGCCAGCAAACCTAGCGGTCGAAACAATGAGCAGTTCTTC.